The next 5 T cell receptor beta chains were all read from a single sample in a study of shared clonotypes between healthy human individuals. TCRdb's table, derived via immunoSEQ multiplex PCR, lists solely in-frame clones and lacks some. The data show 2 million or so clones, approximately 95% seen once. Sequencing was carried out using naive CD4+ T cells sorted from blood. Subset: CD45RA+ positively selected. All receptors derive from a man aged 18 to 29 in good health.

As concerns this clone: This may be a read error, as it is one base from a much larger clone. The chain uses TRBV5-1 and TRBJ2-7; 8 bases agree with TRBD1. The germline CDR1 and CDR2 sequences are SGHRS and YFSETQ. This CDR3 spans 14 amino acids. The CDR3, as DNA: TGCGCCAGCAGCTTGGGACAGGGGTCCTACGAGCAGCACTTC. It translates to CASSLGQGSYEQHF.

This chain links TRBV25-1 with TRBJ1-4; unclear D gene. The CDR3 contains 15 residues. In germline, CDR1 is MGHDK, CDR2 SYGVNS. Trimming took off 5 bases at V and 7 bases at J, with 17 bases between the two ends. CDR3 protein: CASSTPGWDIEKLFF. In nucleotides, the CDR3 is TGTGCCAGCAGTACCCCCGGATGGGATATTGAAAAACTGTTTTTT.

As concerns this clone: The same CDR3 arises from other DNA sequences in this sample as well. The chain links TRBV10-2 to TRBJ1-5; D is unclear. The V gene's germline CDR1 is WSHSY and CDR2 SAAADI. The CDR3 contains 14 residues. The germline V and J ends were trimmed by 2 bases and 4 bases, with 9 bases remaining between them. This chain's CDR3 is CASSEQTSNQPQHF. Here the CDR3 DNA reads TGCGCCAGCAGTGAGCAGACCTCTAATCAGCCCCAGCATTTT.

This clone was recorded once. The rearrangement links TRBV11-2 to TRBJ1-5, with 10 nucleotides matching TRBD1. The CDR3 runs 15 residues. The ends lost 5 bases at V and 6 bases at J; junction bases unmatched: 7. CDR1 SGHAT and CDR2 FQNNGV come from the germline V gene. The CDR3 loop reads CASSQGQGIGQPQHF. CDR3 sequence (DNA): TGTGCCAGCAGCCAGGGACAGGGGATTGGTCAGCCCCAGCATTTT. The entire variable domain, with the rest obtained from reference TRBV11-2 and TRBJ1-5, is as follows: EAGVAQSPRYKIIEKRQSVAFWCNPISGHATLYWYQQILGQGPKLLIQFQNNGVVDDSQLPKDRFSAERLKGVDSTLKIQPAKLEDSAVYLCASSQGQGIGQPQHFGDGTRLSIL.

This chain links TRBV20-1 with TRBJ2-1; D not resolved. CDR3 length equals 10 residues. Trimming cost V 7 bases and J 6 bases, with 7 bases left between them. The germline V gene has CDR1 DFQATT and CDR2 SNEGSKA (reference sequence). The CDR3 protein is CSVPSNEQFF. The CDR3 bases are TGCAGTGTACCAAGCAATGAGCAGTTCTTC.